This T cell receptor (beta chain) was retrieved from a study of blood T cell repertoires in COVID-19. Study overall: COVID-19 samples from acute and convalescent phases originated in the United States, Italy and Spain. PBMCs, B-cell-depleted T cells, or T cells provided the cDNA or gDNA that made up the material.

In the source study's methods: Nucleated cell number was recorded as an estimate derived from reference gene primer amplification. The method was immunoSEQ multiplex PCR; TCRdb's version includes in-frame clones alone and lacks a portion of them. That table is the source of V, J and clone size, and D and trimming were worked out from the DNA. The table records some 270,000 clones, approximately 89% of them present only once. Germline loops: CDR1 SGHNT, CDR2 YENEEA. The V end was cut by 1 base, the J end by 3 bases, with 9 bases between. The CDR3 covers 14 residues. This clone occurred once. The source is a man in his forties with active or convalescent COVID-19. The sequenced sample was peripheral blood. This chain joins TRBV11-3 and TRBJ2-5; the D gene is possibly TRBD2 (5 bases). As DNA, the CDR3 is TGTGCCAGCAGCTTAGTAGGTAGCGAAGAGACCCAGTACTTC. It codes for CASSLVGSEETQYF.